A single sample is the source of the 12 T cell receptor beta chains below, sequenced in a study of blood T cell repertoires in COVID-19. Here immunoSEQ multiplex PCR was the method, and the copy in TCRdb shows in-frame clones only, minus some. The sample shows about 270,000 clones, around 82% of them seen only once. Material for sequencing was peripheral blood. The receptors derive from a woman aged 18-29 years with acute or convalescent COVID-19.

CDR3: CASSQGGSQGWGNYGYTF. The CDR3 DNA is TGCGCCAGCAGCCAAGGTGGGTCTCAGGGCTGGGGCAACTATGGCTACACCTTC. The J gene is TRBJ1-2, the V gene TRBV4-3, with D possibly being TRBD1 (5 bases). Germline loops: CDR1 LGHNA, CDR2 YSLEER. V was clipped by 1 base and J by 2 bases, with 20 bases between them. The CDR3 spans 18 residues.

The V gene is TRBV3-1 (or the pseudogene TRBV3-2), the J gene TRBJ1-6; maybe TRBD1 (5 bases). The CDR3 is made up of 14 amino acids. V was pared by 2 bases and J by 4 bases, with 6 bases between. Per the germline V gene, CDR1 is LGHDT and CDR2 is YNNKEL (reference sequence). The CDR3 sequence is CASSQSGYNSPLHF. CDR3 sequence (DNA): TGTGCCAGCAGCCAATCAGGGTATAATTCACCCCTCCACTTT.

The sample holds a few counts of this clone. CDR3 nucleotide sequence: TGTGCCTGGACGGTTGGGCAGGGGTACATGAACACTGAAGCTTTCTTT. Its translation is CAWTVGQGYMNTEAFF. The chain combines TRBV30 with TRBJ1-1; a possible D gene is TRBD1 (6 bases). Germline V CDR1 and CDR2: GTSNPN, SVGIG (reference sequence). This CDR3 has 16 residues. V lost 4 bases, J lost 0 bases, and 18 bases lay in between.

V is TRBV28 and J is TRBJ1-1; D gene unclear. This CDR3 is 14 amino acids long. Germline V gene lookup returns CDR1 MDHEN and CDR2 SYDVKM. Trimming pared 4 bases from V and 1 base from J, leaving 10 bases between. The CDR3 nucleotides read TGTGCCAGCAGTTCTGAGGTCAAGAACACTGAAGCTTTCTTT. Translating gives CASSSEVKNTEAFF.

This clone is a singleton in its sample. V and J are TRBV28 and TRBJ2-7; D possibly corresponds to TRBD1 (5 bases). The CDR3 runs to 13 residues. Germline V lookup: CDR1 MDHEN, CDR2 SYDVKM. Trimming took 10 bases from V and 1 from J, leaving 14 bases between them. CDR3 in amino acids: CAIGHPESYEQYF. DNA for the CDR3: TGTGCCATCGGACACCCGGAATCCTACGAGCAGTACTTC.

This chain uses TRBV7-8 with TRBJ2-1; no definite D call. V lost 2 bases and J lost 5, with 7 bases in between. The germline CDR1 and CDR2 sequences are SGHVS and FQNEAQ. This CDR3 has 13 residues. The CDR3 DNA follows: TGTGCCAGCAGCTTAACAATTAACAATGAGCAGTTCTTC. Amino acid sequence: CASSLTINNEQFF.

V is TRBV3-1 (or the pseudogene TRBV3-2) and J is TRBJ2-4, with TRBD2 as a possible D gene (5 bases). Germline loops: CDR1 LGHDT, CDR2 YNNKEL (reference sequence). The CDR3 runs to 18 residues. Trimming stripped 1 base from V and 0 bases from J, with 16 bases between. CDR3 loop: CASSQGNSANLAKNIQYF. The CDR3 coding sequence is TGTGCCAGCAGCCAAGGCAATAGCGCCAACCTAGCCAAAAACATTCAGTACTTC.

The rearrangement uses TRBV9 and TRBJ2-7; 9 bases are a match to TRBD2. The ends lost 0 bases at V and 8 bases at J; junction bases unmatched: 12. The CDR3 loop spans 16 amino acids. Germline-derived CDR1 and CDR2 are SGDLS and YYNGEE. DNA for the CDR3: TGTGCCAGCAGCGTAGGGAATAGCGGGGGAGCTACGAAGCAGTACTTC. This sequence encodes CASSVGNSGGATKQYF.

The chain links TRBV4-3 to TRBJ1-1; the D gene is possibly TRBD1 (6 bases). The germline V and J ends were trimmed by 3 bases and 0 bases, with 11 bases remaining between them. The CDR3 loop spans 15 amino acids. Germline V gene lookup returns CDR1 LGHNA and CDR2 YSLEER. CDR3 amino acids: CASSHGQFLNTEAFF. CDR3 in DNA: TGCGCCAGCAGCCATGGACAGTTTCTGAACACTGAAGCTTTCTTT.

This clone was observed a single time. This sequence joins TRBV19 and TRBJ2-7; D gene uncertain. CDR1 and CDR2 (germline): LNHDA, SQIVND (reference sequence). V gave up 3 bases and J gave up 0 bases, with 12 bases separating them. The CDR3 has 15 amino acids. In DNA, the CDR3 is TGTGCCAGTAGTATGGTAGCCGAGAGCTCCTACGAGCAGTACTTC. It is translated as CASSMVAESSYEQYF.

V and J are TRBV19 and TRBJ2-5; D gene unclear. The CDR3 is 18 amino acids. CDR1 LNHDA and CDR2 SQIVND come from the germline V gene (reference sequence). Trimming took 4 bases from V and 0 from J, leaving 21 bases between them. DNA of the CDR3: TGTGCCAGTAGTACCACATCCTGGAGTTTGCCTGACCAAGAGACCCAGTACTTC. Amino acid sequence: CASSTTSWSLPDQETQYF.

The V call is TRBV6-5, the J call TRBJ1-2; weak D call: TRBD1 (5 bases). CDR3 length: 14 amino acids. Germline V gene lookup returns CDR1 MNHEY and CDR2 SVGAGI. V was pared by 0 bases and J by 6 bases, with 11 bases between. The CDR3 here is CASSYSGQDDGYTF. CDR3 nucleotide sequence: TGTGCCAGCAGTTACTCGGGGCAAGATGATGGCTACACCTTC.